The 22 T cell receptor beta chains listed next were all sequenced from one sample in a study of T cells in Graves' hyperthyroidism and ophthalmopathy. The TCR beta CDR3 regions underwent amplification using RNA transcripts as the source. Carried out on the TCR CDR3, a first-round RT-PCR used the HTBI primer set. MiXCR, run by TCRdb on the multiplex PCR reads, gives a single entry per CDR3 protein. The data contain around 200,000 distinct CDR3 sequences, approximately 15% of them singletons. The sample comprised blood. These receptor sequences come from a woman aged 45-65 years with Graves' hyperthyroidism.

This clonotype was counted only a few times. The chain combines TRBV4-2 with TRBJ2-7; TRBD2 agrees at 8 bases. Germline CDR1 reads LGHNA; CDR2 reads YNFKEQ. CDR3 size: 13 residues. The ends lost 6 bases at V and 3 bases at J; junction bases unmatched: 4. CDR3 amino acids: CASRPGTSYEQYF. The CDR3 nucleotides read TGTGCCAGCAGGCCCGGGACTAGCTACGAGCAGTACTTC.

In its sample, this clonotype was seen many times. The chain employs TRBV19 and TRBJ1-1; perhaps TRBD1 as D (6 bases). CDR3 length: 16 residues. Trimming took 6 bases from V and 0 from J, leaving 17 bases between them. In germline, CDR1 is LNHDA, CDR2 SQIVND (reference sequence). DNA for the CDR3: TGTGCCAGTAGACAAGGGACAATAGGGGTGAACACTGAAGCTTTCTTT. Its translation is CASRQGTIGVNTEAFF.

The sample holds one count of this clonotype. CDR3 bases: TGCAGTGCTAGAGAGCAGGGTAGTGGCTACACCTTC. This encodes CSAREQGSGYTF. The J gene is TRBJ1-2, the V gene TRBV20-1; the D gene is possibly TRBD1 (5 bases). CDR1 and CDR2 (germline): DFQATT, SNEGSKA (reference sequence). The CDR3 runs to 12 residues. V was clipped by 0 bases and J by 7 bases, with 9 bases between them.

In its sample, this clonotype was seen many times. J is TRBJ1-2 and V is TRBV12-3 or TRBV12-4, with a possible D match to TRBD1 (5 bases). The CDR3 has 14 amino acids. Trimming pared 6 bases from V and 2 bases from J, leaving 13 bases between. CDR3: CASSYWDDNYGYTF. The DNA for the CDR3 is TGTGCCAGCAGCTATTGGGACGACAACTATGGCTACACCTTC.

CDR3 sequence: CASSQRFADTGELFF. CDR3 DNA: TGCGCCAGCAGCCAAAGGTTTGCCGACACCGGGGAGCTGTTTTTT. The chain carries TRBV4-1 and TRBJ2-2; no definite D call. V was cut by 2 bases and J by 3 bases, with 10 bases left in between. Germline CDR1 and CDR2: MGHRA and YSYEKL. The CDR3 runs 15 residues.

Many counts were recorded for this clonotype. The V gene is TRBV7-8, the J gene TRBJ1-1; possibly TRBD1 for D (6 bases). This CDR3 is built from 16 residues. Germline V gene lookup returns CDR1 SGHVS and CDR2 FQNEAQ. V lost 5 bases, J lost 7 bases, and 23 bases lay in between. Here the CDR3 DNA reads TGTGCCAGCAGCGAAAAGATGGGGGGGGGCCAAGGTGAAGCTTTCTTT. Its protein product is CASSEKMGGGQGEAFF.

This clonotype appeared many times. The chain recombines TRBV20-1 with TRBJ2-1; possible D gene TRBD2, 7 bases. CDR3 size: 16 residues. V gave up 6 bases and J gave up 7 bases, with 25 bases separating them. Germline CDR1 reads DFQATT; CDR2 reads SNEGSKA (reference sequence). Here the CDR3 DNA reads TGCAGTGCAAACCCATCTGGGAGGGAGGGGGTTAATGAGCAGTTCTTC. It specifies CSANPSGREGVNEQFF.

This clonotype was detected ten times or more. The V and J genes are TRBV6-2 or TRBV6-3 and TRBJ2-1, with D possibly TRBD1 on 5 matching bases. V was trimmed by 4 bases and J by 1 base, leaving 14 bases between them. The CDR3 extends over 16 amino acids. Germline CDR1 and CDR2: MNHEY and SVGEGT. The DNA for the CDR3 is TGTGCCAGCAGTTCCCAAGGGGCGAGGTCCTACAATGAGCAGTTCTTC. Amino acids: CASSSQGARSYNEQFF.

The table lists this clonotype with many counts. CDR3 residues: CASSLAQGAADTQYF. Written as DNA, the CDR3 is TGCGCCAGCAGCTTGGCCCAGGGGGCAGCAGATACGCAGTATTTT. The chain couples TRBV5-1 to TRBJ2-3, with 8 bases identical to TRBD1. The CDR3 loop spans 15 amino acids. The ends lost 0 bases at V and 4 bases at J; junction bases unmatched: 4. Germline V CDR1 and CDR2: SGHRS, YFSETQ.

This clonotype was detected many times. The chain uses TRBV12-3 or TRBV12-4 and TRBJ1-1, with D unresolved. The CDR3 runs to 15 residues. Trimming shortened V by 2 bases and J by 4 bases, and 14 bases separated the two germline ends. The CDR3 loop is CASSLRTRVSTEAFF. As DNA, the CDR3 is TGTGCCAGCAGTTTACGAACACGGGTAAGCACTGAAGCTTTCTTT.

This clonotype was seen at least ten times. The chain is built from TRBV19 and TRBJ1-4; D remains unclear. The V end lost 4 bases, the J end lost 0 bases, and 9 bases lay between the germline ends. The germline V gene has CDR1 LNHDA and CDR2 SQIVND (reference sequence). This CDR3 spans 15 amino acids. The CDR3: CASSSYEATNEKLFF. The CDR3 nucleotides read TGTGCCAGTAGTAGTTATGAAGCAACTAATGAAAAACTGTTTTTT.

This clonotype was recorded many times. The chain combines TRBV12-3 or TRBV12-4 with TRBJ2-7, with TRBD1 matching over 7 bases. The V and J ends lost 3 bases and 6 bases, in that order; junction bases with no gene match: 8. The length of the CDR3 is 14 residues. This chain's CDR3 is CASSFTQTGFEQYF. The CDR3 DNA reads TGTGCCAGCAGTTTCACGCAGACAGGGTTCGAGCAGTACTTC.

This clonotype was recorded at least ten times. The V and J genes are TRBV27 and TRBJ1-5; 7 bases align to TRBD1. The CDR3 extends over 13 amino acids. The germline V gene has CDR1 MNHEY and CDR2 SMNVEV (reference sequence). V was clipped by 6 bases and J by 6 bases; unmatched bases: 5. The CDR3 protein is CASRPQGFQPQHF. The CDR3 nucleotides read TGTGCCAGCAGACCACAGGGGTTTCAGCCCCAGCATTTT.

This clonotype was counted only a few times. The chain joins TRBV6-4 to TRBJ2-1; 13 positions match TRBD2. The CDR3 is 14 residues long. The trim removed 6 bases at V and 8 bases at J, leaving 4 bases unmatched. The germline CDR1 and CDR2 sequences are MRHNA and SNTAGT. Written as DNA, the CDR3 is TGTGCCAGCAGCCGACTAGCGGGGGGCGATGAGCAGTTCTTC. It is translated as CASSRLAGGDEQFF.

This clonotype was observed many times. The chain employs TRBV29-1 and TRBJ1-4, with D perhaps TRBD1 (6 bases). CDR3 length: 14 amino acids. Germline V gene data show CDR1 as SQVTM and CDR2 as ANQGSEA. Trimming took off 4 bases at V and 8 bases at J, with 17 bases between the two ends. In DNA, the CDR3 is TGCAGCGTTGGGGATGTGGGGGCCCGGGAAAAACTGTTTTTT. The encoded protein is CSVGDVGAREKLFF.

Ten or more counts support this clonotype. The genes are TRBV18 and TRBJ2-3, with D unresolved. This CDR3 is 15 amino acids long. Looked up from germline, CDR1 is KGHSH and CDR2 is LQKENI. V lost 3 bases, J lost 0 bases, and 10 bases lay in between. The CDR3, as DNA: TGTGCCAGCTCACCTGACGGCACCAGCACAGATACGCAGTATTTT. Residues: CASSPDGTSTDTQYF.

This clonotype was counted at least ten times. J is TRBJ1-5 and V is TRBV18; the match to TRBD1 covers 7 bases. From germline, CDR1 is KGHSH and CDR2 LQKENI. CDR3 length: 13 residues. V dropped 6 bases and J dropped 7; count of bases not matched to a gene: 6. In nucleotides, the CDR3 is TGTGCCAGCTCGGCGACAGGGAGCCAGCCCCAGCATTTT. This gives the protein CASSATGSQPQHF.

The chain joins TRBV6-2 or TRBV6-3 to TRBJ2-3, with TRBD1 matching 7 bases. CDR1 is MNHEY, CDR2 SVGEGT, per germline. This CDR3 spans 14 amino acids. Losses at the gene ends were 6 bases for V and 4 bases for J; bases not matched to a gene: 7. The CDR3 spells CASSPGGPSDTQYF. CDR3 DNA sequence: TGTGCCAGCAGCCCAGGGGGACCATCAGATACGCAGTATTTT.

This clonotype was observed many times. The J gene is TRBJ1-2, the V gene TRBV27, with 7 bases lining up with TRBD1. Germline values: CDR1 MNHEY, CDR2 SMNVEV (reference sequence). The CDR3 loop spans 16 amino acids. Losses at the gene ends were 0 bases for V and 0 bases for J; bases not matched to a gene: 4. Here the CDR3 DNA reads TGTGCCAGCAGTTTATCTCAGGGGGTTGCTAACTATGGCTACACCTTC. Translation gives CASSLSQGVANYGYTF.

There are many counts of this clonotype. The chain uses TRBV2 and TRBJ2-1, with 9 bases identical to TRBD1. The length of the CDR3 is 15 residues. The ends lost 4 bases at V and 11 bases at J; junction bases unmatched: 12. Germline values: CDR1 SNHLY, CDR2 FYNNEI. The CDR3 spells CASSAGGQGAWKQFF. In DNA form, the CDR3 reads TGTGCCAGCAGTGCGGGGGGACAGGGTGCATGGAAGCAGTTCTTC.

This clonotype was seen many times. This rearrangement joins TRBV5-1 to TRBJ2-7, with 12 bases lining up with TRBD1. Trimming at V came to 1 base and at J to 6 bases, leaving 8 bases not matched to a gene. The CDR3 extends over 16 amino acids. CDR1 is SGHRS, CDR2 YFSETQ, per germline. CDR3 nucleotide sequence: TGCGCCAGCAGCTTGATAACCGGGACAGGGGGCGGCGAGCAGTACTTC. Protein sequence: CASSLITGTGGGEQYF.

The sample holds many counts of this clonotype. The chain joins TRBV7-2 to TRBJ1-6; tentatively, D is TRBD1 (6 bases). Germline lookup yields CDR1 SGHTA and CDR2 FQGNSA. Deletions cut 5 bases from V and 5 bases from J, with 13 bases between. CDR3 length: 15 residues. Here the CDR3 reads CASSPRRGNNSPLHF. The DNA for the CDR3 is TGTGCCAGCAGCCCAAGAAGGGGGAATAATTCACCCCTCCACTTT. The full variable domain, in which reference TRBV7-2 and TRBJ1-6 provide the parts outside the CDR3, is GAGVSQSPSNKVTEKGKDVELRCDPISGHTALYWYRQSLGQGLEFLIYFQGNSAPDKSGLPSDRFSAERTGGSVSTLTIQRTQQEDSAVYLCASSPRRGNNSPLHFGNGTRLTVT.